The rows below give T cell receptor beta chains drawn from one sample of a study of blood T cell repertoires in COVID-19. The table came from immunoSEQ multiplex PCR; TCRdb's copy has only in-frame clones and leaves some out. The repertoire consists of about 310,000 clones, with about nine tenths occurring once and the leading ten covering roughly 8.9%. Sequencing input: PBMCs or T cells enriched from blood (not recorded which). All receptors derive from a woman aged 40 to 50 who had recovered from COVID-19. Each CDR3 is given with its conserved first and last residue. A D gene is named only where the DNA matches it firmly. Expanded clones get a size class; other rows say once, few or many, or leave the size out.

TRBV7-9,NA,TRBD1,TRBJ2-4,TGTGCCAGCAGCTCAGAGGACAGGGGCTGGAACATTCAGTACTTC,CASSSEDRGWNIQYF
TRBV6-5,NA,TRBD1,TRBJ1-1,TGTGCCAGCAGTCAGGGGGTGGGGAACACTGAAGCTTTCTTT,CASSQGVGNTEAFF
TRBV4-3,NA,NA,TRBJ2-5,TGCGCCAGCAGCCAAGATACTAGCCAAGAGACCCAGTACTTC,CASSQDTSQETQYF
TRBV29-1,NA,TRBD1,TRBJ1-2,TGCAGCGTTCGGACAGGGACGATTAACTATGGCTACACCTTC,CSVRTGTINYGYTF
TRBV7-9,once,TRBD2,TRBJ2-3,TGTGCCAGCAGCTTAACTAGCGGCACAGATACGCAGTATTTT,CASSLTSGTDTQYF
TRBV20-1,NA,NA,TRBJ1-2,TGCAGTGCCGAGAACAGGGATGGCTACACCTTC,CSAENRDGYTF
TRBV7-8,NA,NA,TRBJ2-5,TGTGCCAGCAGCTCGAGGGCCCAAGAGACCCAGTACTTC,CASSSRAQETQYF
TRBV2,NA,TRBD2,TRBJ2-6,TGTGCCAGCAGTGAACTGGGGGGACTAGTTTCTGGGGCCAACGTCCTGACTTTC,CASSELGGLVSGANVLTF
TRBV5-1,NA,TRBD1,TRBJ1-2,TGCGCCAGCAGCTCGGGACAGGGGATGGGCTACACCTTC,CASSSGQGMGYTF
TRBV4-2,NA,TRBD2,TRBJ2-1,TGTGCCAGCAGCCAAGATGCCGGCGGGGGACTTTACAATGAGCAGTTCTTC,CASSQDAGGGLYNEQFF
TRBV5-5,once,NA,TRBJ1-2,TGTGCCAGCAGCTTTAGGGCAGGGGAAGGATATGGCTACACCTTC,CASSFRAGEGYGYTF
TRBV5-1,NA,TRBD2,TRBJ2-2,TGCGCCAGCAGCTTAACTAGCGGGACCAACACCGGGGAGCTGTTTTTT,CASSLTSGTNTGELFF
TRBV27,NA,NA,TRBJ2-1,TGTGCCAGCAGTTTAGTAGCTAGCCTTTCCTACAATGAGCAGTTCTTC,CASSLVASLSYNEQFF
TRBV30,NA,NA,TRBJ1-1,TGTGCCTGGAAACTACGGGGGAGGGATCCTGAAGCTTTCTTT,CAWKLRGRDPEAFF
TRBV12-5,NA,TRBD2,TRBJ2-3,TGTGCTAGTGGTTTCCCCAGCGGGGAGGACACAGATACGCAGTATTTT,CASGFPSGEDTDTQYF
TRBV28,once,TRBD2,TRBJ2-5,TGTGCCAGCAGCCGGCTAGCGGGATTCCAAGAGACCCAGTACTTC,CASSRLAGFQETQYF
TRBV6-2/TRBV6-3,NA,TRBD2,TRBJ2-5,TGTGCCAGCAGTTACACCCTTTTGATAGCGGGCAACCAAGAGACCCAGTACTTC,CASSYTLLIAGNQETQYF
TRBV7-3,NA,NA,TRBJ2-7,TGTGCCAGCAGCTTAATGGCTAGCCCAAGTTACGAGCAGTACTTC,CASSLMASPSYEQYF
TRBV4-2,NA,TRBD2,TRBJ2-1,TGTGCCAGCAGCCAAGATCTAGCGGGGGTGAATGAGCAGTTCTTC,CASSQDLAGVNEQFF
TRBV7-2,NA,NA,TRBJ1-5,TGTGCCAGCAGCCCCCAGGAGGAAGGGTGGGGACAGCCCCAGCATTTT,CASSPQEEGWGQPQHF
TRBV24-1,NA,TRBD2,TRBJ2-7,TGTGCCACCAGTGTATTAGCGGGAGAGTACGAGCAGTACTTC,CATSVLAGEYEQYF
TRBV21-1,once,NA,TRBJ1-4,TGTGCCAGCAGGGACAGGGGTCCCTCTCCGGCTAATGAAAAACTGTTTTTT,CASRDRGPSPANEKLFF
TRBV11-2,NA,NA,TRBJ2-1,TGTGCCAGCAGCCACGAGGGGGGAGGGTACAATGAGCAGTTCTTC,CASSHEGGGYNEQFF
TRBV18,NA,NA,TRBJ1-1,TGTGCCAGCTCACCACCGGCCAGTGAAGCTTTCTTT,CASSPPASEAFF
TRBV28,few,NA,TRBJ1-3,TGTGCCAGCATAAGGGGCTCTGGAAACACCATATATTTT,CASIRGSGNTIYF
TRBV7-2,NA,NA,TRBJ2-7,TGTGCCAGCAGACCCGGGACAAGTCCTATATACGAGCAGTACTTC,CASRPGTSPIYEQYF
TRBV28,once,NA,TRBJ2-7,TGTGCCAGCAGTTTAACGCGGGATAGCTCCGAGCAGTACTTC,CASSLTRDSSEQYF
TRBV28,NA,NA,TRBJ2-7,TGTGCCAGCGGCGGGGCGTACGAGCAGTACTTC,CASGGAYEQYF
TRBV3-1/TRBV3-2,NA,NA,TRBJ2-7,TGTGCCAGCAGTCGACGCGGGGACTACGAGCAGTACTTC,CASSRRGDYEQYF
TRBV28,NA,NA,TRBJ1-2,TGTGCCAGCAGTCAGAGTCTCGGGAGGCTAAGTGGCTACACCTTC,CASSQSLGRLSGYTF
TRBV7-7,NA,TRBD2,TRBJ2-7,TGTGCTAGCAGCTCCGGACTAGCGGGAGGCTACGAGCAGTACTTC,CASSSGLAGGYEQYF
TRBV4-3,NA,NA,TRBJ2-3,TGCGCCAGCAGCCAAGAGGTGGCGGAGGGAGATACGCAGTATTTT,CASSQEVAEGDTQYF
TRBV19,NA,NA,TRBJ2-7,TGTGCCAGTAGTATACAGGGGGGATTCTCCTACGAGCAGTACTTC,CASSIQGGFSYEQYF
TRBV9,NA,NA,TRBJ2-2,TGTGCCAGCAGCGTAGGACTCACCGTTAGGACCGGGGAGCTGTTTTTT,CASSVGLTVRTGELFF
TRBV5-1,NA,TRBD2,TRBJ2-1,TGCGCCAGCAGCTTGGGTCCTAGCGGAAACAATGAGCAGTTCTTC,CASSLGPSGNNEQFF
TRBV5-6,NA,NA,TRBJ2-2,TGTGCCAGCAGCTTGGGTGGGAGAGGCACCGGGGAGCTGTTTTTT,CASSLGGRGTGELFF
TRBV29-1,NA,NA,TRBJ2-7,TGCAGCGTTGGCAGGGGCTACGAGCAGTACTTC,CSVGRGYEQYF
TRBV19,once,NA,TRBJ2-7,TGTGCCAGTAGTACTACCGCCGGAGAGGCCTACGAGCAGTACTTC,CASSTTAGEAYEQYF
TRBV28,NA,TRBD1,TRBJ1-4,TGTGCCAGCAGTACACAGGGGGCTTGGGAAAAACTGTTTTTT,CASSTQGAWEKLFF
TRBV18,NA,NA,TRBJ1-2,TGTGCCAGCTCTCCCGACAGTAACTATGGCTACACCTTC,CASSPDSNYGYTF
TRBV3-1/TRBV3-2,NA,TRBD1,TRBJ2-7,TGTGCCAGCAGCCTGGGGACAGGACCCTACGAGCAGTACTTC,CASSLGTGPYEQYF
TRBV7-6,few,NA,TRBJ2-1,TGTGCCAGCAGCCTGGGCCTCGGCAATGAGCAGTTCTTC,CASSLGLGNEQFF
TRBV6-2/TRBV6-3,NA,TRBD1,TRBJ2-5,TGTGCCAGCAGCCGCGGACAGGGGCGGAAAGAGACCCAGTACTTC,CASSRGQGRKETQYF
TRBV27,NA,NA,TRBJ2-5,TGTGCCAGCAGTCCCCGCCGGGACACAACCCAGTACTTC,CASSPRRDTTQYF
TRBV6-5,NA,TRBD1,TRBJ1-6,TGTGCCAGCCGGGGACAGGGGGGTTCACCCCTCCACTTT,CASRGQGGSPLHF
TRBV18,once,NA,TRBJ2-1,TGTGCCAGCTCACCTATCGGAGGGGCGGGGATATACAATGAGCAGTTCTTC,CASSPIGGAGIYNEQFF
TRBV28,NA,TRBD1,TRBJ1-2,TGTGCCAGCAGTTTAGAGGGGACAGGGCGCGGCTACACCTTC,CASSLEGTGRGYTF
TRBV24-1,NA,TRBD1,TRBJ1-2,TGTGCCACCAGTGATGGTCCCACCGGGACAGGGTACGGCTACACCTTC,CATSDGPTGTGYGYTF
TRBV7-2,NA,NA,TRBJ1-6,TGTGCCAGCAGCTTAGCCCTACAGGCATCACCCCTCCACTTT,CASSLALQASPLHF
TRBV7-2,few,NA,TRBJ1-6,TGTGCCAGCAGCGACAGTGCCTCCTATAATTCACCCCTCCACTTT,CASSDSASYNSPLHF
TRBV7-2,once,TRBD2,TRBJ2-7,TGTGCCAGCAGTTTTTCTAGCGGGTCCGCATCCTACGAGCAGTACTTC,CASSFSSGSASYEQYF
TRBV6-5,once,NA,TRBJ2-2,TGTGCCAGCAGCGGCGGCACCGGGGAGCTGTTTTTT,CASSGGTGELFF
TRBV9,NA,TRBD2,TRBJ2-3,TGTGCCAGCAGCCCCCAGCGGGAGGGCCGAGCAGATACGCAGTATTTT,CASSPQREGRADTQYF
TRBV9,NA,NA,TRBJ1-1,TGTGCCAGCAGCGTAGGTGGGGGGGTTGTGGGTGAAGCTTTCTTT,CASSVGGGVVGEAFF
TRBV30,NA,NA,TRBJ1-5,TGTGCCTGCAAGTGGGGAGGCAATCAGCCCCAGCATTTT,CACKWGGNQPQHF
TRBV2,NA,NA,TRBJ2-1,TGTGCCAGCAGTTCAGACAGTAACAATGAGCAGTTCTTC,CASSSDSNNEQFF
TRBV7-8,NA,TRBD1,TRBJ2-1,TGTGCCAGCAATGACGACAGGGTAGCTTACAATGAGCAGTTCTTC,CASNDDRVAYNEQFF